The present TCR beta chain was sequenced within a study of response to subunit inactivated influenza vaccine. The germline V gene encodes CDR1 SGHAT and CDR2 FQNNGV. Trimming pared 1 base from V and 4 bases from J, leaving 11 bases between. CDR3 length equals 14 residues. This clonotype has just one count. Its specificity is not known. TCRdb re-analysed the RT-PCR reads in MiXCR, keeping a single row per CDR3 protein. This table has 250,000 to 350,000 distinct CDR3 sequences, around 20% appearing once. General study results and limits: Every seasonal influenza vaccination brings in few new T cells, the authors suggested.

This receptor was taken from a man aged 50 to 69 who received an inactivated influenza vaccine. Here the sequenced sample was PBMCs from blood, taken about 20 months after vaccination. The chain carries TRBV11-2 and TRBJ2-7; D may be TRBD1 or TRBD2 (5 bases each). The CDR3 DNA reads as TGTGCCAGCAGCTTAGGACCGAGGGGATACGAGCAGTACTTC. Its protein is CASSLGPRGYEQYF.